The 27 T cell receptor beta chains below all came from one sample that was sequenced in a study of blood T cell repertoires in COVID-19 (dated by TCRdb to 2018 to 2020). The library was prepared using the immunoSEQ multiplex PCR assay. TCRdb stores this immuneACCESS table with in-frame sequences only. Part of the clones is absent; in the studies checked, under half of the shortfall reflects unresolved V genes, and no reason is known for the rest. This sample holds about 380,000 clones; roughly nine tenths were observed only once. Clones ranked in the top ten supply just under 3% of the sample. Sequencing was carried out using PBMCs or T cells enriched from blood (not recorded which). The receptors originated from a woman between 25 and 40 years old who had recovered from COVID-19.

This clone appeared a few times. J is TRBJ2-2 and V is TRBV9, with D perhaps matching TRBD2 (6 bases). Trimming took 4 bases from V and 0 from J, leaving 10 bases between them. Germline V gene data show CDR1 as SGDLS and CDR2 as YYNGEE. CDR3 length equals 15 residues. CDR3 coding DNA: TGTGCCAGCAGCCCCCCTAGCGCGAACACCGGGGAGCTGTTTTTT. Its protein product is CASSPPSANTGELFF.

The rearrangement links TRBV5-5 to TRBJ2-4; D unresolved. The CDR3 spans 15 residues. V shed 0 bases and J shed 8 bases, with 15 bases lying between them. The V gene's germline CDR1 is SGHKS and CDR2 YYEKEE (reference sequence). CDR3 region: CASSLVPGSGDIQYF. DNA for the CDR3: TGTGCCAGCAGCTTGGTCCCCGGGTCTGGAGACATTCAGTACTTC.

V usage is TRBV5-4 and J usage is TRBJ1-1; D may be TRBD1 (5 bases). The germline V gene encodes CDR1 SGHNT and CDR2 YYREEE (reference sequence). This CDR3 has 13 residues. V was shortened by 7 bases and J by 5 bases, with 15 bases between the two germline ends. The CDR3 DNA follows: TGTGCCAGCTCCTGGGGGGAAGGAACTGAAGCTTTCTTT. This translates into CASSWGEGTEAFF.

V gene TRBV11-3 combines with J gene TRBJ2-7, with TRBD2 as a possible D gene (6 bases). Between the trimmed V and J ends, which lost 2 bases and 2 bases, there was a span of 13 bases. Germline V gene sequence: CDR1 SGHNT, CDR2 YENEEA. This CDR3 is built from 15 residues. CDR3 sequence: CASSLSIGGTYEQYF. The CDR3 DNA reads as TGTGCCAGCAGCTTAAGTATCGGAGGGACCTACGAGCAGTACTTC.

This chain links TRBV2 with TRBJ1-4; tentative D call: TRBD1 (5 bases). The germline V and J ends were trimmed by 7 bases and 4 bases, with 13 bases remaining between them. This CDR3 contains 14 residues. Germline values: CDR1 SNHLY, CDR2 FYNNEI. The CDR3, as DNA: TGTGCCAGCATCGAAGGGGTGGGTAATGAAAAACTGTTTTTT. Protein product: CASIEGVGNEKLFF.

V and J are TRBV2 and TRBJ2-5; weak D call: TRBD1 (6 bases). The CDR3 is 13 residues long. Germline CDR1 is SNHLY and CDR2 is FYNNEI. Trimming took off 8 bases at V and 3 bases at J, with 13 bases between the two ends. This CDR3 reads CASATGLEETQYF. As DNA, the CDR3 is TGTGCCAGCGCCACAGGGCTGGAAGAGACCCAGTACTTC.

The chain couples TRBV19 to TRBJ1-5, with 7 bases fitting TRBD1. J gave up 7 bases and V 5 bases, and 17 bases lay outside the gene matches. This CDR3 has 17 residues. In germline, CDR1 is LNHDA, CDR2 SQIVND (reference sequence). CDR3 in amino acids: CASSPRQGAIRRQPQHF. The CDR3 DNA sequence: TGTGCCAGTAGTCCACGACAGGGAGCGATTAGACGGCAGCCCCAGCATTTT.

This rearrangement joins TRBV15 to TRBJ2-1; 13 bases line up with TRBD2. Germline trimming cut 5 bases from V and 3 bases from J; bases unmatched to any gene: 10. This CDR3 has 18 residues. Germline lookup yields CDR1 LNHNV and CDR2 YYDKDF (reference sequence). CDR3 sequence (DNA): TGTGCCACCAGCGGTAGGCCGACTAGCGGGAGGATCTACAATGAGCAGTTCTTC. Amino acids: CATSGRPTSGRIYNEQFF.

This clone was observed a few times. The V call is TRBV6-4, the J call TRBJ1-5, with TRBD1 matching over 8 bases. The germline CDR1 and CDR2 sequences are MRHNA and SNTAGT. J gave up 8 bases and V 3 bases, and 6 bases lay outside the gene matches. The CDR3 is made up of 14 amino acids. CDR3: CASSERTGSKPQHF. The CDR3, as DNA: TGTGCCAGCAGTGAGCGGACAGGGTCGAAGCCCCAGCATTTT.

The V and J genes are TRBV27 and TRBJ2-1; 7 bases agree with TRBD2. The CDR3 loop spans 15 amino acids. Germline V CDR1 and CDR2: MNHEY, SMNVEV (reference sequence). Trimming took 2 bases from V and 0 from J; bases not matched to a gene: 1. DNA of the CDR3: TGTGCCAGCAGTTTAGGCGGGGGCTCCTACAATGAGCAGTTCTTC. This encodes CASSLGGGSYNEQFF.

The genes are TRBV7-8 and TRBJ1-4, with 10 bases fitting TRBD1. The CDR3 loop spans 16 amino acids. Germline CDR1 is SGHVS and CDR2 is FQNEAQ. Trimming took 5 bases from V and 6 from J; bases not matched to a gene: 9. Here the CDR3 DNA reads TGTGCCAGCAGCCCCGGGCCGGGACAGGGGTATGAAAAACTGTTTTTT. It encodes CASSPGPGQGYEKLFF.

The chain links TRBV29-1 to TRBJ1-5; the D gene is possibly TRBD1 (5 bases). V was pared by 4 bases and J by 6 bases, with 10 bases between. CDR3 length equals 12 residues. CDR1 and CDR2 (germline): SQVTM, ANQGSEA. The CDR3: CSVGGEGQPQHF. As DNA, the CDR3 is TGCAGCGTTGGAGGGGAGGGTCAGCCCCAGCATTTT.

V is TRBV25-1 and J is TRBJ2-7, with a tentative D call TRBD2 (5 bases). Trimming took 6 bases from V and 2 from J, leaving 8 bases between them. This CDR3 contains 12 residues. Per the germline V gene, CDR1 is MGHDK and CDR2 is SYGVNS. This CDR3 is CASRDWTYEQYF. The CDR3 DNA reads TGTGCCAGCAGGGACTGGACCTACGAGCAGTACTTC.

This chain links TRBV5-6 with TRBJ2-5; tentative D call: TRBD2 (5 bases). V was trimmed by 4 bases and J by 5 bases, leaving 12 bases between them. This CDR3 has 13 residues. Germline V gene data show CDR1 as SGHDT and CDR2 as YYEEEE. CDR3 region: CASSIPREETQYF. As DNA, the CDR3 is TGTGCCAGCAGCATCCCAAGGGAGGAGACCCAGTACTTC.

This clone was counted a single time. The genes are TRBV7-9 and TRBJ1-1, with a weak D call TRBD1 (5 bases). The V gene's germline CDR1 is SEHNR and CDR2 FQNEAQ (reference sequence). Between the trimmed V and J ends, which lost 6 bases and 2 bases, there was a span of 16 bases. The CDR3 runs to 15 residues. Here the CDR3 reads CASRKEGRHNTEAFF. CDR3 coding DNA: TGTGCCAGCAGGAAGGAGGGACGGCACAACACTGAAGCTTTCTTT.

The V gene is TRBV3-1 (or the pseudogene TRBV3-2), the J gene TRBJ1-2; TRBD1 aligns across 7 bases. CDR3 length equals 13 residues. J gave up 4 bases and V 3 bases, and 2 bases lay outside the gene matches. CDR1 is LGHDT, CDR2 YNNKEL, per germline (reference sequence). CDR3 nucleotide sequence: TGTGCCAGCAGCCAGACAGGGCTCTATGGCTACACCTTC. It yields the protein CASSQTGLYGYTF.

This clone was counted a single time. This chain connects TRBV23-1 to TRBJ2-3; a possible D gene is TRBD2 (6 bases). TRBV23-1 is marked as an open reading frame, function uncertain. This CDR3 contains 15 residues. V was shortened by 4 bases and J by 2 bases, with 13 bases between the two germline ends. CDR3 protein: CASSPRDFLTDTQYF. The CDR3 bases are TGCGCCAGCAGTCCCCGGGACTTCCTCACAGATACGCAGTATTTT.

The CDR3 bases are TGTGCCACCAGCAGAGTTTCGGCAGGGAACACTGAAGCTTTCTTT. Residues: CATSRVSAGNTEAFF. This sequence joins TRBV15 and TRBJ1-1; D gene ambiguous. Germline CDR1 is LNHNV and CDR2 is YYDKDF (reference sequence). The CDR3 runs to 15 residues. Deletions cut 1 base from V and 1 base from J, with 10 bases between.

This sequence joins TRBV5-4 and TRBJ2-1; weak D call: TRBD1 (6 bases). The CDR3 loop spans 16 amino acids. Trimming stripped 3 bases from V and 0 bases from J, with 13 bases between. Germline V gene sequence: CDR1 SGHNT, CDR2 YYREEE (reference sequence). The DNA for the CDR3 is TGTGCCAGCAGCTCCTCCGGGACATACTCCTACAATGAGCAGTTCTTC. This gives the protein CASSSSGTYSYNEQFF.

The chain is built from TRBV19 and TRBJ1-1, with D tentatively TRBD1 (5 bases). Germline V lookup: CDR1 LNHDA, CDR2 SQIVND (reference sequence). V was shortened by 3 bases and J by 4 bases, with 12 bases between the two germline ends. This CDR3 comprises 14 residues. Here the CDR3 reads CASSIEGRGTEAFF. The CDR3 nucleotides read TGTGCCAGTAGTATCGAGGGGAGGGGCACTGAAGCTTTCTTT.

J is TRBJ1-1 and V is TRBV7-8; D is uncertain. In germline, CDR1 is SGHVS, CDR2 FQNEAQ. V lost 1 base and J 3 bases, leaving 15 bases between the germline ends. This CDR3 comprises 16 residues. In DNA, the CDR3 is TGTGCCAGCAGCTTAGACCTTGAGGGCTTGGACACTGAAGCTTTCTTT. This translates into CASSLDLEGLDTEAFF.

V gene TRBV19 combines with J gene TRBJ1-6; D not resolved. The CDR3 loop spans 15 amino acids. Germline lookup yields CDR1 LNHDA and CDR2 SQIVND (reference sequence). V was pared by 7 bases and J by 5 bases, with 15 bases between. The CDR3 sequence is CASTLSGIDNSPLHF. The CDR3 coding sequence is TGTGCCAGTACGCTTTCGGGGATTGATAATTCACCCCTCCACTTT. Full variable domain (remainder filled in from reference TRBV19 and TRBJ1-6): DGGITQSPKYLFRKEGQNVTLSCEQNLNHDAMYWYRQDPGQGLRLIYYSQIVNDFQKGDIAEGYSVSREKKESFPLTVTSAQKNPTAFYLCASTLSGIDNSPLHFGNGTRLTVT.

The V gene is TRBV19, the J gene TRBJ2-1; 10 bases are a match to TRBD1. CDR3 length: 15 amino acids. J gave up 7 bases and V 5 bases, and 8 bases lay outside the gene matches. Looked up from germline, CDR1 is LNHDA and CDR2 is SQIVND (reference sequence). The CDR3 nucleotides read TGTGCCAGTAGTCTTGCCGGGACAGGGGTGAATGAGCAGTTCTTC. This sequence encodes CASSLAGTGVNEQFF.

This clone was observed a single time. The genes are TRBV5-6 and TRBJ2-4; a weak D match, TRBD1 (6 bases). Per germline, CDR1 SGHDT and CDR2 YYEEEE. The CDR3 is 17 amino acids. V was shortened by 0 bases and J by 6 bases, with 19 bases between the two germline ends. CDR3 nucleotides: TGTGCCAGCAGCTTGGAGAGGGGACACGAGGACCGAAACATTCAGTACTTC. It encodes CASSLERGHEDRNIQYF. The full variable domain, in which reference TRBV5-6 and TRBJ2-4 provide the parts outside the CDR3, is DAGVTQSPTHLIKTRGQQVTLRCSPKSGHDTVSWYQQALGQGPQFIFQYYEEEERQRGNFPDRFSGHQFPNYSSELNVNALLLGDSALYLCASSLERGHEDRNIQYFGAGTRLSVL.

This chain joins TRBV25-1 and TRBJ2-7, with D perhaps matching TRBD2 (5 bases). V lost 5 bases, J lost 1 base, and 9 bases lay in between. CDR1 is MGHDK, CDR2 SYGVNS, per germline. The CDR3 has 13 amino acids. CDR3 sequence: CASSPTGSYEQYF. As DNA, the CDR3 is TGTGCCAGCAGTCCCACGGGGTCCTACGAGCAGTACTTC.

The chain is built from TRBV9 and TRBJ1-1, with D unresolved. CDR3 size: 13 residues. V was clipped by 1 base and J by 4 bases, with 8 bases between them. In germline, CDR1 is SGDLS, CDR2 YYNGEE. The CDR3 loop reads CASSVLITTEAFF. CDR3 in DNA: TGTGCCAGCAGCGTACTAATTACCACTGAAGCTTTCTTT.

This chain joins TRBV30 and TRBJ1-5; D unresolved. The CDR3 totals 12 residues. V was pared by 7 bases and J by 2 bases, with 9 bases between. Germline V lookup: CDR1 GTSNPN, CDR2 SVGIG (reference sequence). The CDR3 spells CAYEGGNQPQHF. The CDR3 DNA sequence: TGTGCCTACGAGGGCGGCAATCAGCCCCAGCATTTT.